These 27 T cell receptor beta chains were sequenced from one sample in a study of shared clonotypes between healthy human individuals. Clones were sequenced by immunoSEQ multiplex PCR, and TCRdb holds only the in-frame ones, with some missing. The sample yields about 2 million clones, roughly 94% seen once. The sequencing sample was made of naive CD4+ T cells sorted from blood. Subset specified: CD45RA+ positively selected. The receptors here all came from a man aged 18 to 35 in good health.

This clone was recorded once. The V call is TRBV4-1, the J call TRBJ1-4; D is unclear. The V and J ends lost 4 bases and 1 base respectively, with 16 bases between them. This CDR3 contains 17 residues. Germline V gene data show CDR1 as MGHRA and CDR2 as YSYEKL. For the CDR3, the DNA is TGCGCCAGCAGCCTCGGGTGGGGTGGGGAAACTAATGAAAAACTGTTTTTT. It encodes CASSLGWGGETNEKLFF.

The CDR3 loop reads CASSLGLGVQETQYF. CDR3 nucleotides: TGTGCCAGCAGCTTAGGCCTTGGGGTCCAAGAGACCCAGTACTTC. V usage is TRBV13 and J usage is TRBJ2-5, with no clear D. The CDR3 is made up of 15 amino acids. V was cut by 0 bases and J by 1 base, with 9 bases left in between. Germline V lookup: CDR1 PRHDT, CDR2 FYEKMQ (reference sequence).

The CDR3 spells CASSLVLGFEQYF. As DNA, the CDR3 is TGTGCCAGCAGCTTAGTTTTAGGTTTCGAGCAGTACTTC. This chain joins TRBV11-2 and TRBJ2-7; D remains ambiguous. The V gene lost 1 base and the J gene lost 6 bases, with 10 bases spanning the gap. Germline CDR1 and CDR2: SGHAT and FQNNGV. The CDR3 sequence is 13 residues long.

The chain links TRBV18 to TRBJ1-3; perhaps TRBD1 as D (5 bases). V lost 6 bases and J 0 bases, leaving 15 bases between the germline ends. Germline lookup yields CDR1 KGHSH and CDR2 LQKENI. The CDR3 runs to 16 residues. CDR3 sequence reads: CASSTFIGDSGNTIYF. The CDR3 DNA sequence: TGTGCCAGCTCGACGTTTATAGGGGACTCTGGAAACACCATATATTTT.

The chain has TRBV4-1 and TRBJ2-5; possibly TRBD1 for D (5 bases). Germline V gives CDR1 MGHRA, CDR2 YSYEKL. The CDR3 length is 15 residues. V dropped 0 bases and J dropped 5 bases, with 13 bases sitting between them. CDR3 nucleotides: TGCGCCAGCAGCCAAGATCGAAGGGGTTGGGAGACCCAGTACTTC. As protein: CASSQDRRGWETQYF.

This clone is a singleton in its sample. The chain combines TRBV5-1 with TRBJ2-6; D remains unclear. The CDR3 length is 15 residues. Trimming left V 1 base short and J 0 bases short, with 5 bases between. CDR1 and CDR2 (germline): SGHRS, YFSETQ. CDR3 sequence reads: CASSLKGSGANVLTF. The CDR3 nucleotides read TGCGCCAGCAGCTTGAAGGGCTCTGGGGCCAACGTCCTGACTTTC.

For this clone: Other DNA sequences from this sample encode an identical CDR3 as well. J is TRBJ2-5 and V is TRBV18; D perhaps matches TRBD1 (5 bases). V lost 2 bases and J 0 bases, leaving 7 bases between the germline ends. Per germline, CDR1 KGHSH and CDR2 LQKENI. There are 14 residues in the CDR3. The CDR3 sequence is CASSPRGNQETQYF. CDR3 nucleotides: TGTGCCAGCTCACCAAGGGGAAACCAAGAGACCCAGTACTTC.

J is TRBJ1-6 and V is TRBV18; D is ambiguous. CDR1 and CDR2 from the germline V gene are KGHSH and LQKENI. The CDR3 is 13 amino acids. V was cut by 4 bases and J by 8 bases, with 9 bases left in between. CDR3 coding DNA: TGTGCCAGCTCACGAGACGTTGATTCACCCCTCCACTTT. This encodes CASSRDVDSPLHF.

This chain uses TRBV10-3 with TRBJ2-3; the match to TRBD2 covers 8 bases. V lost 2 bases to trimming and J lost 2 bases; unmatched junction nucleotides: 6. The CDR3 has 16 amino acids. Germline CDR1 is ENHRY and CDR2 is SYGVKD. The DNA of the CDR3 is TGTGCCATCAGTGAGGGGGCGGGAGGAACCACAGATACGCAGTATTTT. Encoded protein: CAISEGAGGTTDTQYF.

This chain uses TRBV11-3 with TRBJ1-1; TRBD1 agrees at 8 bases. After removal of 4 bases from V and 5 bases from J, the junction contained 6 bases not matched to a gene. From germline, CDR1 is SGHNT and CDR2 YENEEA. This CDR3 contains 14 residues. CDR3 sequence reads: CASSSDGQGTEAFF. The CDR3 bases are TGTGCCAGCAGCTCTGATGGACAGGGTACTGAAGCTTTCTTT.

Details on this clone: The sample contains more than one DNA sequence encoding this CDR3. V and J are TRBV5-1 and TRBJ2-7; D is unresolved. Germline loops: CDR1 SGHRS, CDR2 YFSETQ. Deletions cut 0 bases from V and 0 bases from J, with 10 bases between. The CDR3 totals 15 residues. The CDR3 DNA reads TGCGCCAGCAGCTTGGAGGCAGGCCCCTCCTACGAGCAGTACTTC. Translation gives CASSLEAGPSYEQYF.

Comments on this clone: Other DNA sequences of this sample code for an identical CDR3. The rearrangement links TRBV2 to TRBJ1-4; D not resolved. This CDR3 comprises 13 residues. Germline V gives CDR1 SNHLY, CDR2 FYNNEI. The V gene lost 4 bases and the J gene lost 1 base, with 4 bases spanning the gap. The CDR3 DNA reads as TGTGCCAGCAGTGGGGGAACTAATGAAAAACTGTTTTTT. Translating it yields CASSGGTNEKLFF. The full variable domain, rest sourced from reference TRBV2 and TRBJ1-4, is EPEVTQTPSHQVTQMGQEVILRCVPISNHLYFYWYRQILGQKVEFLVSFYNNEISEKSEIFDDQFSVERPDGSNFTLKIRSTKLEDSAMYFCASSGGTNEKLFFGSGTQLSVL.

This clone was counted a single time. CDR3 protein: CASSRWDREETQYF. CDR3 nucleotide sequence: TGTGCCAGCAGCCGATGGGACAGAGAAGAGACCCAGTACTTC. V usage is TRBV13 and J usage is TRBJ2-5, with TRBD1 matching over 7 bases. The CDR3 loop spans 14 amino acids. Germline values: CDR1 PRHDT, CDR2 FYEKMQ (reference sequence). The V gene end was trimmed by 5 bases and the J gene end by 3 bases; junction bases not matched to a gene: 6.

This rearrangement joins TRBV6-5 to TRBJ2-7, with D perhaps TRBD1 (6 bases). V was trimmed by 2 bases and J by 3 bases, leaving 11 bases between them. Germline values: CDR1 MNHEY, CDR2 SVGAGI. This CDR3 comprises 14 residues. The CDR3 DNA reads TGTGCCAGCAGTTACGGGGGCAGATTCTACGAGCAGTACTTC. Its translation is CASSYGGRFYEQYF.

This clone was recorded only once. The chain uses TRBV19 and TRBJ1-5, with 7 bases fitting TRBD1. Germline-derived CDR1 and CDR2 are LNHDA and SQIVND (reference sequence). The CDR3 runs 14 residues. V gave up 6 bases and J gave up 0 bases; unmatched junction bases: 2. The CDR3 loop is CASSDRVSNQPQHF. In nucleotides, the CDR3 is TGTGCCAGTAGCGACAGGGTTAGCAATCAGCCCCAGCATTTT.

V usage is TRBV5-1 and J usage is TRBJ2-5, with D perhaps TRBD1 or TRBD2 (5 bases each). CDR1 and CDR2 from the germline V gene are SGHRS and YFSETQ. The V end lost 5 bases, the J end lost 2 bases, and 16 bases lay between the germline ends. This CDR3 comprises 15 residues. CDR3 DNA: TGCGCCAGCAGACCCACCGGGACCGTGCAAGAGACCCAGTACTTC. As protein: CASRPTGTVQETQYF.

The rearrangement links TRBV4-3 to TRBJ1-1, with D uncertain. V lost 1 base to trimming and J lost 1 base, with 10 bases between them. Germline values: CDR1 LGHNA, CDR2 YSLEER. This CDR3 is 15 amino acids long. The CDR3 protein is CASSQAGLPNTEAFF. CDR3 in DNA: TGCGCCAGCAGCCAAGCAGGACTTCCGAACACTGAAGCTTTCTTT.

This chain uses TRBV29-1 with TRBJ2-5; TRBD2 matches at 7 bases. Germline CDR1 SQVTM, CDR2 ANQGSEA. The CDR3 consists of 15 residues. V trimming: 3 bases; J trimming: 5 bases; junction bases outside the gene matches: 12. The CDR3 sequence is CSVDYWGREGETQYF. CDR3 sequence (DNA): TGCAGCGTTGACTATTGGGGCAGGGAGGGGGAGACCCAGTACTTC.

The chain uses TRBV28 and TRBJ1-6; TRBD1 might be the D (5 bases). This CDR3 is 13 amino acids long. From germline, CDR1 is MDHEN and CDR2 SYDVKM. V dropped 6 bases and J dropped 3 bases, with 6 bases sitting between them. The CDR3 here is CASRGVYNSPLHF. The CDR3 coding sequence is TGTGCCAGCAGGGGGGTCTATAATTCACCCCTCCACTTT. Looking up the rest from reference TRBV28 and TRBJ1-6 gives the full variable domain: DVKVTQSSRYLVKRTGEKVFLECVQDMDHENMFWYRQDPGLGLRLIYFSYDVKMKEKGDIPEGYSVSREKKERFSLILESASTNQTSMYLCASRGVYNSPLHFGNGTRLTVT.

The V call is TRBV6-1, the J call TRBJ1-3, with a tentative D call TRBD1 (5 bases). The V gene's germline CDR1 is MNHNS and CDR2 SASEGT. The CDR3 has 15 residues. V lost 2 bases and J 2 bases, leaving 10 bases between the germline ends. This CDR3 reads CASSEQGTAGNTIYF. The CDR3 DNA follows: TGTGCCAGCAGTGAACAGGGAACGGCTGGAAACACCATATATTTT.

This sequence joins TRBV11-3 and TRBJ2-2; 7 nucleotides agree with TRBD2. V dropped 1 base and J dropped 1; count of bases not matched to a gene: 3. This CDR3 contains 16 residues. The germline CDR1 and CDR2 sequences are SGHNT and YENEEA. CDR3 sequence (DNA): TGTGCCAGCAGCTTAGGACTAGCCAGGAACACCGGGGAGCTGTTTTTT. This codes for CASSLGLARNTGELFF.

J is TRBJ2-5 and V is TRBV11-2; a possible D gene is TRBD1 (6 bases). The CDR3 consists of 14 residues. Per germline, CDR1 SGHAT and CDR2 FQNNGV. The V gene lost 3 bases and the J gene lost 1 base, with 9 bases spanning the gap. CDR3 residues: CASSLSGVQETQYF. CDR3 nucleotide sequence: TGTGCCAGCAGCTTGTCAGGGGTCCAAGAGACCCAGTACTTC.

The chain recombines TRBV12-5 with TRBJ2-3; 7 nucleotides line up with TRBD1. The V segment lost 4 bases and the J segment 2 bases; nucleotides outside the gene matches: 9. CDR1 is LGHNT and CDR2 is FRNRAP in the germline V gene. This CDR3 has 16 residues. CDR3 DNA sequence: TGTGCTAGTGGTTCCGGGACAGATAGCATCACAGATACGCAGTATTTT. The encoded protein is CASGSGTDSITDTQYF.

The chain uses TRBV28 and TRBJ1-1; D remains ambiguous. This CDR3 has 15 residues. CDR1 MDHEN and CDR2 SYDVKM come from the germline V gene. V lost 2 bases, J lost 3 bases, and 13 bases lay in between. The CDR3: CASSLRGLRDTEAFF. DNA for the CDR3: TGTGCCAGCAGTTTACGCGGGTTACGGGACACTGAAGCTTTCTTT.

This chain connects TRBV28 to TRBJ2-5; 11 nucleotides match TRBD2. The CDR3 has 17 residues. Per germline, CDR1 MDHEN and CDR2 SYDVKM. V lost 3 bases to trimming and J lost 5 bases; unmatched junction nucleotides: 11. CDR3 in amino acids: CASSFNPSGGLGETQYF. For the CDR3, the DNA is TGTGCCAGCAGTTTTAATCCTAGCGGGGGGCTGGGTGAGACCCAGTACTTC.

The V and J genes are TRBV10-2 and TRBJ2-7; D may be TRBD1 or TRBD2 (5 bases each). The CDR3 extends over 14 amino acids. The V gene lost 6 bases and the J gene lost 7 bases, with 19 bases spanning the gap. CDR1 is WSHSY, CDR2 SAAADI, per germline. CDR3 loop: CASRAGTEDGEQYF. DNA of the CDR3: TGCGCCAGCAGGGCCGGGACGGAAGACGGAGAGCAGTACTTC.

The rearrangement uses TRBV6-5 and TRBJ2-7; no firm D call. Trimming pared 6 bases from V and 2 bases from J, leaving 14 bases between. Germline CDR1 and CDR2: MNHEY and SVGAGI. CDR3 length: 14 residues. DNA for the CDR3: TGTGCCAGCAGGCGAATAGACGGCCCCTACGAGCAGTACTTC. This codes for CASRRIDGPYEQYF.